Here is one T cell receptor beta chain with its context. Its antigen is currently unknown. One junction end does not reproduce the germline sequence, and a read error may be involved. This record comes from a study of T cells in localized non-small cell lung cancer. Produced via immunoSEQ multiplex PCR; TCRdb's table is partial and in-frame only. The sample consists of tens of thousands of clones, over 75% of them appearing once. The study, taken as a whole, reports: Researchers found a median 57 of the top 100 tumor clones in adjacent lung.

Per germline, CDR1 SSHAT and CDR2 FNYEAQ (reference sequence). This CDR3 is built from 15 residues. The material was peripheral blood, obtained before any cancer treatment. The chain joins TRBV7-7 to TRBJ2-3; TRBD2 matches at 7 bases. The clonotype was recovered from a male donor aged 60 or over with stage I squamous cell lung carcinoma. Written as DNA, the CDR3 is TGTGCTAGCAGCCCGACGGGGGGTCCAACAGATACGCAGTATTTT. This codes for CASSPTGGPTDTQYF.